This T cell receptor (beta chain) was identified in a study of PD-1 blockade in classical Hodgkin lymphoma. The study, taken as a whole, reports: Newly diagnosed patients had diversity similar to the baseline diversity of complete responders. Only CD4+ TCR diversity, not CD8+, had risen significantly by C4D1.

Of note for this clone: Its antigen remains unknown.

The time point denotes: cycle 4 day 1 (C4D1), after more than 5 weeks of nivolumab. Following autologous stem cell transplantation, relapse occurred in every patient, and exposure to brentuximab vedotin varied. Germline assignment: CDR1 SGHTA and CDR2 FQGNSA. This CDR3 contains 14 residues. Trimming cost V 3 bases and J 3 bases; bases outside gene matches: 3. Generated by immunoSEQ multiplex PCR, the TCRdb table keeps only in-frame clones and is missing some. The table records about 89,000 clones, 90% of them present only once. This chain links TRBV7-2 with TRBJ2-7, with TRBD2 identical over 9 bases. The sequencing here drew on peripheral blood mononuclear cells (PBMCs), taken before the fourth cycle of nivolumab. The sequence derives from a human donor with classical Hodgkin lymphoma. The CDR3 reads CASSLERGDYEQYF. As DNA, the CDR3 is TGTGCCAGCAGCTTGGAGCGGGGGGACTACGAGCAGTACTTC.